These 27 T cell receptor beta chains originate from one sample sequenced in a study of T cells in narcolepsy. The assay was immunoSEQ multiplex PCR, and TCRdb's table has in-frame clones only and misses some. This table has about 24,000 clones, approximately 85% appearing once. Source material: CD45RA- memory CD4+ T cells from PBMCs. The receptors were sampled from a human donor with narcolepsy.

This CDR3 reads CASSVGTLGNNEQFF. DNA for the CDR3: TGTGCCAGCAGCGTCGGGACTCTTGGGAACAATGAGCAGTTCTTC. The chain employs TRBV9 and TRBJ2-1, with D possibly being TRBD2 (6 bases). V was clipped by 2 bases and J by 5 bases, with 14 bases between them. CDR1 SGDLS and CDR2 YYNGEE come from the germline V gene. The length of the CDR3 is 15 residues.

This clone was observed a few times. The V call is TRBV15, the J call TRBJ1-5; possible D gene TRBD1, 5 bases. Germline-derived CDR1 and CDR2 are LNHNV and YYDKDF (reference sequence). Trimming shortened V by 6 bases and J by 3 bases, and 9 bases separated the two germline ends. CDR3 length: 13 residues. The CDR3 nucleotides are TGTGCCACCAGTAGGGGTCACAATCAGCCCCAGCATTTT. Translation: CATSRGHNQPQHF. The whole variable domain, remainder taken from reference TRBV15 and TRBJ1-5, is DAMVIQNPRYQVTQFGKPVTLSCSQTLNHNVMYWYQQKSSQAPKLLFHYYDKDFNNEADTPDNFQSRRPNTSFCFLDIRSPGLGDTAMYLCATSRGHNQPQHFGDGTRLSIL.

CDR3 nucleotide sequence: TGTGCCAGCACCGAATCTAACCAAATTGAGTTGGGCTACACCTTC. Its translation is CASTESNQIELGYTF. The chain combines TRBV6-1 with TRBJ1-2; D gene unclear. V shed 7 bases and J shed 8 bases, with 23 bases lying between them. CDR3 length: 15 amino acids. Germline V CDR1 and CDR2: MNHNS, SASEGT.

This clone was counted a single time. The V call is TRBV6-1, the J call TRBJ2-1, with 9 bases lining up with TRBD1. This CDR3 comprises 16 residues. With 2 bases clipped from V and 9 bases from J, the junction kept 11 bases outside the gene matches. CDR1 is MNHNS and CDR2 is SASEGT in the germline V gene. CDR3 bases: TGTGCCAGCAGTGAAAGAGGGACAGGGACTTTTAGTGAGCAGTTCTTC. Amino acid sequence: CASSERGTGTFSEQFF.

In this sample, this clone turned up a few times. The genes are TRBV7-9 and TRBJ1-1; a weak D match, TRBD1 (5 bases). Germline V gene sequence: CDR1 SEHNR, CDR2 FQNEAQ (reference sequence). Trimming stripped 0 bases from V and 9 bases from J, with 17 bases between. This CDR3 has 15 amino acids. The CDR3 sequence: CASSLALQGTEKAFF. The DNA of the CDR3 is TGTGCCAGCAGCTTAGCTCTGCAGGGTACTGAAAAAGCTTTCTTT.

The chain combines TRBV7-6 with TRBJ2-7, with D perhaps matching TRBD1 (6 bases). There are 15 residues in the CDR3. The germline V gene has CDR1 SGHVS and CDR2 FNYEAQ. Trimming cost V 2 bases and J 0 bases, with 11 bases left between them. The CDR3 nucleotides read TGTGCCAGCAGCTTATTCCCAGGGGACTCCTACGAGCAGTACTTC. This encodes CASSLFPGDSYEQYF. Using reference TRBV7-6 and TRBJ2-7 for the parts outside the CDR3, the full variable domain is GAGVSQSPRYKVTKRGQDVALRCDPISGHVSLYWYRQALGQGPEFLTYFNYEAQQDKSGLPNDRFSAERPEGSISTLTIQRTEQRDSAMYRCASSLFPGDSYEQYFGPGTRLTVT.

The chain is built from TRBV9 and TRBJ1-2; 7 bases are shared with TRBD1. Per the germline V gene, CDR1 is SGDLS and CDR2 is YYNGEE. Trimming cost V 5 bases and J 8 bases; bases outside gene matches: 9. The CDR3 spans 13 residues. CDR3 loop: CASSREDRTGYTF. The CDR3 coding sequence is TGTGCCAGCAGTAGAGAGGACAGGACGGGCTACACCTTC.

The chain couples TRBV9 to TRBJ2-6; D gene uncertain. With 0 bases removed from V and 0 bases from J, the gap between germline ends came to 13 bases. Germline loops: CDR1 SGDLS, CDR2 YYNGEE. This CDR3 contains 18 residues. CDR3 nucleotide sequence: TGTGCCAGCAGCGTAGCTTCCATAGTCTCCTCTGGGGCCAACGTCCTGACTTTC. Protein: CASSVASIVSSGANVLTF. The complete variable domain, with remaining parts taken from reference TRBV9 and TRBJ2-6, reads DSGVTQTPKHLITATGQRVTLRCSPRSGDLSVYWYQQSLDQGLQFLIQYYNGEERAKGNILERFSAQQFPDLHSELNLSSLELGDSALYFCASSVASIVSSGANVLTFGAGSRLTVL.

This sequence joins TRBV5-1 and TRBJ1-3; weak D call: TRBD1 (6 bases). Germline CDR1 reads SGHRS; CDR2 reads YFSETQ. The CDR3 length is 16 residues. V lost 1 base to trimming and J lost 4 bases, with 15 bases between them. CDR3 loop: CASSLKGSTGGNTIYF. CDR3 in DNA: TGCGCCAGCAGCTTGAAGGGTTCCACAGGGGGAAACACCATATATTTT. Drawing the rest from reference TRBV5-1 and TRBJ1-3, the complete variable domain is KAGVTQTPRYLIKTRGQQVTLSCSPISGHRSVSWYQQTPGQGLQFLFEYFSETQRNKGNFPGRFSGRQFSNSRSEMNVSTLELGDSALYLCASSLKGSTGGNTIYFGEGSWLTVV.

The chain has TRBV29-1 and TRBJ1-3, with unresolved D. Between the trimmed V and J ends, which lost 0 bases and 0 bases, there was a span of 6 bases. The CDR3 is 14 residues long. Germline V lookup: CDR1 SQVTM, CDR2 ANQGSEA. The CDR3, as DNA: TGCAGCGTTGAAGATGGCAGCTCTGGAAACACCATATATTTT. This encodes CSVEDGSSGNTIYF.

CDR3 DNA: TGTGCCAGTAGTTACAGATCAAGCTCCATAAGCAATCAGCCCCAGCATTTT. It yields the protein CASSYRSSSISNQPQHF. V gene TRBV19 combines with J gene TRBJ1-5; unclear D gene. The V gene lost 5 bases and the J gene lost 1 base, with 18 bases spanning the gap. The CDR3 totals 17 residues. Germline-derived CDR1 and CDR2 are LNHDA and SQIVND (reference sequence).

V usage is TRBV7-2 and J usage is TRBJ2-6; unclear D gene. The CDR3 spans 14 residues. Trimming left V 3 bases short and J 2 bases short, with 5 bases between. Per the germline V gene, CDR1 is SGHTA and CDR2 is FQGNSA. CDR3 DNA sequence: TGTGCCAGCAGCTTGGCCCCTGGGGCCAACGTCCTGACTTTC. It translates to CASSLAPGANVLTF.

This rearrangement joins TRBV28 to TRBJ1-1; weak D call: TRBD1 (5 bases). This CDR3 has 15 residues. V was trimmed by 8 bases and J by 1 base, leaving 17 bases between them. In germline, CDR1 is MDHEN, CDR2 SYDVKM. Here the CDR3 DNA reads TGTGCCAGCGGGCAACAGGAATGGACGAACACTGAAGCTTTCTTT. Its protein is CASGQQEWTNTEAFF.

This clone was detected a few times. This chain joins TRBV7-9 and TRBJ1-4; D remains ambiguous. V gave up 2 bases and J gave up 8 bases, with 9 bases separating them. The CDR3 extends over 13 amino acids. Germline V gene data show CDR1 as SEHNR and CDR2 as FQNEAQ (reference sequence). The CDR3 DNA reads TGTGCCAGCAGCTTAAGCGCAGACGAAAAACTGTTTTTT. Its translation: CASSLSADEKLFF.

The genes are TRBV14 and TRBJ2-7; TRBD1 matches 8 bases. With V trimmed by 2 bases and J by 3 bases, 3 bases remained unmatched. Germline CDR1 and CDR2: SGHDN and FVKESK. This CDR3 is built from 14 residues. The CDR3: CASSQLTGGYEQYF. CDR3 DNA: TGTGCCAGCAGCCAATTAACAGGGGGCTACGAGCAGTACTTC. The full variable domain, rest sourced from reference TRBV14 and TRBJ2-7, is EAGVTQFPSHSVIEKGQTVTLRCDPISGHDNLYWYRRVMGKEIKFLLHFVKESKQDESGMPNNRFLAERTGGTYSTLKVQPAELEDSGVYFCASSQLTGGYEQYFGPGTRLTVT.

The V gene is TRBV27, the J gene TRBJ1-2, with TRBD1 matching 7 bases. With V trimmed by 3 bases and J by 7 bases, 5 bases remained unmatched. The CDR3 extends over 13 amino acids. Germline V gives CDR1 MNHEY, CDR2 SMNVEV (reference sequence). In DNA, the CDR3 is TGTGCCAGCAGTTTGAGGGGGCTTAGTGGCTACACCTTC. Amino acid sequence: CASSLRGLSGYTF.

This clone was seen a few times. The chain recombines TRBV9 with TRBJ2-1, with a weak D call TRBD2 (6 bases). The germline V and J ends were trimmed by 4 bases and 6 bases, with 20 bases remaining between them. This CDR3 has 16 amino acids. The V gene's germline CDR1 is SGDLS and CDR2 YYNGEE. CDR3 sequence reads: CASSSNPGLRLNEQFF. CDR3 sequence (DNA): TGTGCCAGCAGCTCGAACCCGGGACTCCGACTCAATGAGCAGTTCTTC. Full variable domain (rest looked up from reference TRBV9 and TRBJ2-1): DSGVTQTPKHLITATGQRVTLRCSPRSGDLSVYWYQQSLDQGLQFLIQYYNGEERAKGNILERFSAQQFPDLHSELNLSSLELGDSALYFCASSSNPGLRLNEQFFGPGTRLTVL.

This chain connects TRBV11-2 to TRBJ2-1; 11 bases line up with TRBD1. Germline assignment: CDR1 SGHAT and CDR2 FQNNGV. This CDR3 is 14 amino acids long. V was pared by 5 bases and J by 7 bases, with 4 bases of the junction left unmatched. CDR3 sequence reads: CASSPDRGRNEQFF. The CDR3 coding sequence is TGTGCCAGCAGCCCGGACAGGGGGCGGAATGAGCAGTTCTTC.

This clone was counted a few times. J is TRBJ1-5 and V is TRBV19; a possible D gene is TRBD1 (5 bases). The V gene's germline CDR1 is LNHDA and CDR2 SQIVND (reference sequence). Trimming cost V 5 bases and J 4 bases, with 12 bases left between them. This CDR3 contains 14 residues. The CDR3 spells CASSPGRDNQPQHF. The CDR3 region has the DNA TGTGCCAGTAGTCCAGGCAGGGATAATCAGCCCCAGCATTTT.

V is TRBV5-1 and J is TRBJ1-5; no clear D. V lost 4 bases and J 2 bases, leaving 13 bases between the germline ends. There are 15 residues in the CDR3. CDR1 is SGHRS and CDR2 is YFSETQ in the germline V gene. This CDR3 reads CASSALGLGNQPQHF. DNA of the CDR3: TGCGCCAGCAGCGCTCTCGGTCTCGGCAATCAGCCCCAGCATTTT.

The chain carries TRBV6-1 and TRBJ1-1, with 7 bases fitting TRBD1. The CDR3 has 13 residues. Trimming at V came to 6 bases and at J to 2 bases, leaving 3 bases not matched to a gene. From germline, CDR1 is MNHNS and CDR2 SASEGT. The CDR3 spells CASRGQINTEAFF. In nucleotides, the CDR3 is TGTGCCAGCAGGGGACAGATAAACACTGAAGCTTTCTTT.

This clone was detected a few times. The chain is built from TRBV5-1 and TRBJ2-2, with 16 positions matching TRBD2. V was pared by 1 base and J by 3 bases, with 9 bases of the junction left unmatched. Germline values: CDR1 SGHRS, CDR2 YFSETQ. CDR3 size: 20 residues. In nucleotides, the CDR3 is TGCGCCAGCAGCTTGACACCGGGACTAGCGGGAGGGAGTGACACCGGGGAGCTGTTTTTT. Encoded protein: CASSLTPGLAGGSDTGELFF.

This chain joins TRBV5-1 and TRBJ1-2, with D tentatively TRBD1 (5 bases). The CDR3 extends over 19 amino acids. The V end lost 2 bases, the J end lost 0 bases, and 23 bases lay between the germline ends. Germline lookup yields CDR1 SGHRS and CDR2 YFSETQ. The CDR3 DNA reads TGCGCCAGCAGCTTCACGGCTAGGATTGACAGAACTTCTAACTATGGCTACACCTTC. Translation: CASSFTARIDRTSNYGYTF.

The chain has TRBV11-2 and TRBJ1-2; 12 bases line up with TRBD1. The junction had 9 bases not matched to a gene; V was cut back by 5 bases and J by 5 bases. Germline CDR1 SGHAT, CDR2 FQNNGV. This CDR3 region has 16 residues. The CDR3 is CASSQGGQGASYGYTF. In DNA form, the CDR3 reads TGTGCCAGCAGCCAGGGGGGACAGGGGGCTTCGTATGGCTACACCTTC.

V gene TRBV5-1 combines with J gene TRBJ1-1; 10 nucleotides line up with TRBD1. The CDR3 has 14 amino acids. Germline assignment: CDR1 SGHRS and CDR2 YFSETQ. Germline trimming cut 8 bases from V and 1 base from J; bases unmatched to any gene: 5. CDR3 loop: CASGTGVGNTEAFF. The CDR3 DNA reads TGCGCCAGTGGGACAGGGGTCGGGAACACTGAAGCTTTCTTT.

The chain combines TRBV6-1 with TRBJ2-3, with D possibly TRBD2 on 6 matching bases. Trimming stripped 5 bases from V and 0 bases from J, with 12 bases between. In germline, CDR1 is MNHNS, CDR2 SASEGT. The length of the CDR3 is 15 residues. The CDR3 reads CASSPRRDSTDTQYF. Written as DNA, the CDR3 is TGTGCCAGCAGTCCGAGGAGGGATAGCACAGATACGCAGTATTTT.

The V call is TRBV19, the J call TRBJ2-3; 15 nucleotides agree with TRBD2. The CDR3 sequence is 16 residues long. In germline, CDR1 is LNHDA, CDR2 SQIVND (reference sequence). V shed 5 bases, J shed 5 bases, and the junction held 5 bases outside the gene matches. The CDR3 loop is CASSSRTSGRGDTQYF. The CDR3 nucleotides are TGTGCCAGTAGTTCCCGGACTAGCGGGAGGGGAGATACGCAGTATTTT.